This paragraph reports one T cell receptor (beta chain). The specificity of this receptor is unknown. From each donor, a roughly 2.7 ml peripheral blood sample was collected into PAXgene tubes and stored at -80 degrees C. Total RNA was isolated from whole blood with the PAXgene blood miRNA kit on an automated QIAcube, without T cell sorting. Peripheral blood from monozygotic twin pairs concordant or discordant for inflammatory bowel disease was subjected to deep TCRalpha and TCRbeta repertoire profiling with unique molecular barcoding. For every twin pair, smoking habits were documented, and each individual was categorised as a current, former or never smoker. The protocol used for the library was 5' RACE. The input for every TCR library was around 3,800 ng of total RNA. For each sample, cDNA synthesis with SMARTScribe reverse transcriptase was split into eight separate reactions. During cDNA synthesis, template switching was used to introduce unique molecular identifiers that contained a 6-nucleotide sample barcode. TCRalpha and TCRbeta cDNA was amplified in two nested PCRs of approximately 17 and 9 cycles, and bead purification was carried out after each PCR. Before amplification, the cDNA was both treated with uracil DNA-glycosylase and purified with the QIAquick PCR purification kit. The second PCR was the step at which Illumina TruSeq-compatible adapters and sample-specific barcodes were added. Library quality and concentration were assessed using TapeStation and Qubit, and about 5 ng of each library was pooled. Pooled libraries were sequenced on an Illumina HiSeq2500 single-index Rapid Run with 2 x 100 bp reads and custom sequencing primers. The study's processing was this. UMI-based consensus assembly with MiGEC version 1.2.6 was used to correct PCR and sequencing errors. MiXCR version 2.1.1 handled V(D)J alignment, clonotype assembly and CDR3 extraction. To normalise gene usage, clonotype sharing and MAIT/NKT TCR abundance, the analysis used the top 1000, 10 000 and 20 000 clonotypes per sample. After downsampling to 27 000 UMIs, diversity was calculated as the inverse Simpson index using the vegan R package. Statistical testing used paired Mann-Whitney U tests on the discordant twin pairs and applied Benjamini-Hochberg correction for multiple testing. After reprocessing by TCRdb, each CDR3 protein sequence is one entry, and no DNA is given. The V and J calls, along with clone size, are taken from TCRdb and not from the paper's own processing. The sample has some 440,000 distinct CDR3 sequences on record. The ten largest make up 2% to 3% of the sample.

The data were obtained in a study of monozygotic twins with inflammatory bowel disease (dated by TCRdb to about 2019). Regarding the research as a whole: A total of some 30 monozygotic twin pairs were included in the full study, comprising nine German pairs (four IBD-concordant, five IBD-discordant) and 19 IBD-discordant Danish pairs. Within discordant pairs, disease-associated traits were sought mainly by comparing IBD patients with their genetically identical healthy co-twins. Each individual had, on average, about 151 000 unique TCRalpha sequences and 181 000 unique TCRbeta sequences available for analysis. Overall results and qualifications from the work: Because patients were on differing immunosuppressive treatments, the repertoires may have picked up extra background noise and inter-individual variability. No single strong signal or clonotype linked to IBD turned up in the results, so the idea that one exists was not supported. Distinction between different T cell subtypes could not be achieved in the analysis. Compared with healthy twins, IBD patients shared fewer clonotypes with other individuals, and the difference was most pronounced in patients with signs of disease activity. Repertoire similarity did not differ between concordant and discordant twins, which could be due to limited statistical power. Measured by the inverse Simpson index, TCRbeta repertoire diversity was lower in IBD patients than in their healthy co-twins.

The CDR3, cysteine through phenylalanine, is 14 amino acids long. No DNA is given. Looking up the germline V gene yields CDR1 SGHRS and CDR2 YFSETQ. The sequence was collected from a human donor with ulcerative colitis or Crohn's disease, or a healthy co-twin of an affected twin (not recorded which). The sequenced sample was blood. The sequence joins TRBV5-1 to TRBJ2-7; TCRdb selects TRBD1, and the lack of DNA leaves this call unchecked. CDR3 reads: CATRSGTGTYEQYF.